This T cell receptor (beta chain) emerged from a study of technical replicates of blood from a handful of donors. Profiling relied on immunoSEQ multiplex PCR, and the TCRdb table lists in-frame clones only, not all of them. This repertoire shows about 75,000 clones, 97% found once; its top ten account for 0.18%. The sequence came from a human donor in good health. The sequencing input was T cells isolated from PBMCs.

CDR3 sequence reads: CASSLVGTGVSEQYF. CDR3 bases: TGCGCCAGCAGCTTGGTAGGGACAGGGGTGAGCGAGCAGTACTTC. This chain connects TRBV5-1 to TRBJ2-7; 10 bases fit TRBD1. This CDR3 region has 15 residues. Per germline, CDR1 SGHRS and CDR2 YFSETQ. J lost 6 bases, V lost 0 bases, and 6 bases had no gene match.